Following are 23 T cell receptor beta chains from one sample sequenced in a study of post-analysis software for immune sequencing data. Study conclusions and caveats: There were five or six TRBV segments more frequent in patients than controls, and TRBV5-6, TRBV5-1 and TRBV20-1 were among them.

No cognate antigen is known for these TCRs. cDNA libraries for TCR beta contained unique molecular identifiers. TCRdb reprocessed the PCR reads via MiXCR and lists one record per CDR3 protein. The sample gives 740,000 or so distinct CDR3 sequences, about 53% of which show up once; roughly 4.4% is in the top ten. The sample consisted of blood. These receptors all come from a girl aged 5 to 17 with multiple sclerosis.

The V gene is TRBV3-1, the J gene TRBJ2-4, with D unclear. V lost 0 bases and J lost 13, with 13 bases in between. The germline CDR1 and CDR2 sequences are LGHDT and YNNKEL (reference sequence). CDR3 length equals 13 residues. Here the CDR3 DNA reads TGTGCCAGCAGCCAAGACCGCCACCTGGAGCAGTACTTC. This codes for CASSQDRHLEQYF.

The chain joins TRBV6-2 or TRBV6-3 to TRBJ2-1; 11 nucleotides line up with TRBD2. The germline gives CDR1 MNHEY, CDR2 SVGEGT. Germline trimming cut 2 bases from V and 7 bases from J; bases unmatched to any gene: 19. The CDR3 is 20 amino acids. DNA for the CDR3: TGTGCCAGCAGTTACCGGACAGTTTATAGCGGGAGGGCCTATATGAATGAGCAGTTCTTC. Its translation is CASSYRTVYSGRAYMNEQFF.

J is TRBJ2-3 and V is TRBV20-1, with D unresolved. Germline-derived CDR1 and CDR2 are DFQATT and SNEGSKA (reference sequence). CDR3 length: 14 amino acids. With 0 bases removed from V and 4 bases from J, the gap between germline ends came to 11 bases. The DNA for the CDR3 is TGCAGTGCTAGAGATCAGCGAAAGGCAGATACGCAGTATTTT. Its translation: CSARDQRKADTQYF.

The gene calls are TRBV20-1 and TRBJ1-4; no firm D call. V dropped 5 bases and J dropped 6 bases, with 19 bases sitting between them. The CDR3 runs to 15 residues. The germline V gene encodes CDR1 DFQATT and CDR2 SNEGSKA (reference sequence). Here the CDR3 DNA reads TGCAGTGCTCCCCCAATGGGTCTTGGATATGAAAAACTGTTTTTT. It translates to CSAPPMGLGYEKLFF.

V gene TRBV5-1 combines with J gene TRBJ2-7, with TRBD1 matching 11 bases. The CDR3 is 16 amino acids. With V trimmed by 1 base and J by 6 bases, 9 bases remained unmatched. Germline V gene lookup returns CDR1 SGHRS and CDR2 YFSETQ. CDR3 nucleotide sequence: TGCGCCAGCAGCTTGTCGACCGGACAGGGGGCCGGCGAGCAGTACTTC. Translation gives CASSLSTGQGAGEQYF. Looking up the rest from reference TRBV5-1 and TRBJ2-7 gives the full variable domain: KAGVTQTPRYLIKTRGQQVTLSCSPISGHRSVSWYQQTPGQGLQFLFEYFSETQRNKGNFPGRFSGRQFSNSRSEMNVSTLELGDSALYLCASSLSTGQGAGEQYFGPGTRLTVT.

A few counts support this clonotype. CDR3 in amino acids: CSARVLAGETQYF. For the CDR3, the DNA is TGCAGTGCTAGAGTCCTAGCGGGAGAGACCCAGTACTTC. V usage is TRBV20-1 and J usage is TRBJ2-5; 8 positions agree with TRBD2. Trimming cost V 1 base and J 4 bases; bases outside gene matches: 2. CDR1 is DFQATT, CDR2 SNEGSKA, per germline (reference sequence). The CDR3 loop spans 13 amino acids.

This clonotype has more than one count but fewer than ten. The V and J genes are TRBV7-3 and TRBJ2-7; D is unresolved. The J call could be wrong; TRBJ2-5 is a better fit for the DNA end. This CDR3 has 13 residues. CDR1 is SGHTA, CDR2 FQGTGA, per germline. CDR3 sequence (DNA): TGTGCCAGCAGCTTGGATCCTGGAGAGACCCAGTACTTC. This gives the protein CASSLDPGETQYF.

This chain uses TRBV6-6 with TRBJ1-2, with D hard to call. CDR1 and CDR2 from the germline V gene are MNHNY and SVGAGI (reference sequence). Trimming shortened V by 1 base and J by 4 bases, and 10 bases separated the two germline ends. The CDR3 totals 14 residues. The CDR3 nucleotides are TGTGCCAGCAGTTACTTAGTCGGAAGCTATGGCTACACCTTC. As protein: CASSYLVGSYGYTF.

The chain joins TRBV7-2 to TRBJ1-2, with D possibly TRBD1 on 5 matching bases. The CDR3 spans 13 residues. The V gene lost 8 bases and the J gene lost 0 bases, with 10 bases spanning the gap. Looked up from germline, CDR1 is SGHTA and CDR2 is FQGNSA. The CDR3, as DNA: TGTGCCAGCCTGGGGGGTACTAACTATGGCTACACCTTC. As protein: CASLGGTNYGYTF.

There are a few counts of this clonotype. This chain joins TRBV15 and TRBJ2-7, with 8 bases aligning to TRBD1. From germline, CDR1 is LNHNV and CDR2 YYDKDF (reference sequence). V trimming: 0 bases; J trimming: 4 bases; junction bases outside the gene matches: 14. CDR3 length: 18 amino acids. The CDR3 protein is CATSRDWQGTGKSYEQYF. CDR3 DNA sequence: TGTGCCACCAGCAGAGATTGGCAGGGGACAGGCAAATCGTACGAGCAGTACTTC.

This sequence joins TRBV7-9 and TRBJ2-7; no clear D gene. This CDR3 spans 11 amino acids. The V gene lost 10 bases and the J gene lost 3 bases, with 10 bases spanning the gap. The germline V gene has CDR1 SEHNR and CDR2 FQNEAQ (reference sequence). CDR3 bases: TGTGCCACTACGGACGTCTACGAGCAGTACTTC. The encoded protein is CATTDVYEQYF.

The rearrangement uses TRBV7-2 and TRBJ2-4, with 8 positions matching TRBD1. Germline V gives CDR1 SGHTA, CDR2 FQGNSA. V trimming: 4 bases; J trimming: 7 bases; junction bases outside the gene matches: 9. The CDR3 contains 15 residues. Written as DNA, the CDR3 is TGTGCCAGCAGCTCTTCAGGGGGCCCCGGGAACATTCAGTACTTC. It specifies CASSSSGGPGNIQYF.

The V call is TRBV2, the J call TRBJ2-1, with 7 bases identical to TRBD2. Losses at the gene ends were 8 bases for V and 5 bases for J; bases not matched to a gene: 6. The CDR3 is 13 residues long. CDR1 is SNHLY and CDR2 is FYNNEI in the germline V gene. The CDR3 is CASSAGVNNEQFF. CDR3 in DNA: TGTGCCAGCTCGGCGGGAGTCAACAATGAGCAGTTCTTC.

This sequence joins TRBV5-1 and TRBJ1-5; 11 positions match TRBD1. Germline loops: CDR1 SGHRS, CDR2 YFSETQ. V was clipped by 4 bases and J by 2 bases; unmatched bases: 11. There are 18 residues in the CDR3. The DNA of the CDR3 is TGCGCCAGCAGCCCCGGACAGGGGGCATCTCTCGGCAATCAGCCCCAGCATTTT. Its translation: CASSPGQGASLGNQPQHF.

The chain recombines TRBV2 with TRBJ2-5, with 7 bases matching TRBD2. Germline V lookup: CDR1 SNHLY, CDR2 FYNNEI. J gave up 11 bases and V 8 bases, and 17 bases lay outside the gene matches. This CDR3 has 14 amino acids. The CDR3 sequence is CASPGGRGKSEQYF. CDR3 bases: TGTGCCAGCCCCGGGGGGAGAGGGAAATCGGAGCAGTACTTC.

J is TRBJ2-5 and V is TRBV7-2; D remains unclear. The length of the CDR3 is 12 residues. The germline gives CDR1 SGHTA, CDR2 FQGNSA. With 4 bases removed from V and 7 bases from J, the gap between germline ends came to 10 bases. CDR3 sequence (DNA): TGTGCCAGCAGCTCCCGTTGGACGACCCAGTACTTC. This sequence encodes CASSSRWTTQYF.

V usage is TRBV9 and J usage is TRBJ1-1, with D possibly matching TRBD1 (6 bases). The length of the CDR3 is 13 residues. With 3 bases removed from V and 10 bases from J, the gap between germline ends came to 16 bases. In germline, CDR1 is SGDLS, CDR2 YYNGEE. DNA for the CDR3: TGTGCCAGCAGCGGGGGGGGCTCACCTCTAGCTTTCTTT. Translated, it gives CASSGGGSPLAFF. Full variable domain (outside the CDR3, taken from reference TRBV9 and TRBJ1-1): DSGVTQTPKHLITATGQRVTLRCSPRSGDLSVYWYQQSLDQGLQFLIQYYNGEERAKGNILERFSAQQFPDLHSELNLSSLELGDSALYFCASSGGGSPLAFFGQGTRLTVV.

In this sample, this clonotype turned up a few times. The CDR3, as DNA: TGTGCCAGCAGTCCCGGACCTGCGAGCGACGAGCAGTACTTC. It yields the protein CASSPGPASDEQYF. This chain links TRBV27 with TRBJ2-7, with D unclear. V was pared by 5 bases and J by 5 bases, with 16 bases between. Germline CDR1 and CDR2: MNHEY and SMNVEV (reference sequence). This CDR3 is 14 amino acids long.

This clonotype was recorded a few times. The V and J genes are TRBV5-6 and TRBJ2-7, with 8 bases fitting TRBD2. This CDR3 is 16 amino acids long. Germline V gene sequence: CDR1 SGHDT, CDR2 YYEEEE. V shed 0 bases, J shed 1 base, and the junction held 6 bases outside the gene matches. Here the CDR3 DNA reads TGTGCCAGCAGCTTGGAATCGGGGGGGAGGTCCTACGAGCAGTACTTC. It translates to CASSLESGGRSYEQYF.

The chain recombines TRBV5-1 with TRBJ2-7; D may match TRBD1 or TRBD2 (5 bases each). CDR1 is SGHRS, CDR2 YFSETQ, per germline. The V and J ends lost 4 bases and 4 bases respectively, with 15 bases between them. This CDR3 region has 14 residues. This chain's CDR3 is CASSTGPAAYEQYF. CDR3 in DNA: TGCGCCAGCAGCACGGGACCTGCAGCATACGAGCAGTACTTC.

This chain connects TRBV29-1 to TRBJ2-3; D is ambiguous. The CDR3 loop spans 12 amino acids. Trimming shortened V by 7 bases and J by 2 bases, and 10 bases separated the two germline ends. Germline CDR1 reads SQVTM; CDR2 reads ANQGSEA. The CDR3 loop is CSATNPTDTQYF. DNA for the CDR3: TGCAGCGCCACGAACCCCACAGATACGCAGTATTTT.

The chain employs TRBV15 and TRBJ1-1; the match to TRBD1 covers 10 bases. CDR3 length: 16 residues. J gave up 1 base and V 1 base, and 3 bases lay outside the gene matches. Germline loops: CDR1 LNHNV, CDR2 YYDKDF (reference sequence). CDR3 sequence: CATSRVWDRGNTEAFF. Here the CDR3 DNA reads TGTGCCACCAGCAGAGTCTGGGACAGGGGGAACACTGAAGCTTTCTTT. The full variable domain, rest sourced from reference TRBV15 and TRBJ1-1, is DAMVIQNPRYQVTQFGKPVTLSCSQTLNHNVMYWYQQKSSQAPKLLFHYYDKDFNNEADTPDNFQSRRPNTSFCFLDIRSPGLGDTAMYLCATSRVWDRGNTEAFFGQGTRLTVV.

The chain joins TRBV12-3 or TRBV12-4 to TRBJ1-2; D is possibly TRBD1 (5 bases). V lost 7 bases and J 6 bases, leaving 18 bases between the germline ends. The CDR3 sequence is 14 residues long. Here the CDR3 reads CASTVGGLTHGYTF. The CDR3 DNA reads TGTGCCAGCACCGTCGGGGGATTGACCCATGGCTACACCTTC.